This T cell receptor beta chain originates from a study of graft-versus-host responses after intestinal transplantation. Turning to this clone: Antigen specificity is unknown.

CDR3 length: 11 amino acids. Germline CDR1 reads DFQATT; CDR2 reads SNEGSKA (reference sequence). The junction had 4 bases not matched to a gene; V was cut back by 6 bases and J by 6 bases. Method: immunoSEQ multiplex PCR; TCRdb's copy keeps in-frame clones and lacks some. The sample has fewer than 95,000 clones, roughly 90% seen once. The rearrangement joins TRBV20-1 to TRBJ1-1; 7 bases match TRBD1. The receptor was derived from a human donor who was the organ donor for an intestinal transplant. Sample: unstimulated CD8+ T cells sorted from spleen or lymph node cells, taken before transplant. CDR3 in DNA: TGCAGTGCGCTAGACAGGGCTGAAGCTTTCTTT. The encoded protein is CSALDRAEAFF.